Each of the 14 T cell receptor beta chains below was sequenced from the same sample in a study of blood T cells in healthy people across ages. Primers used in a second PCR of about 7 to 11 cycles were a sample-barcoded 5' primer and a J-beta primer mix. In TCRdb, the 5' RACE reads were re-called with MiXCR into one record per CDR3 protein. The sample carries 1,500,000 or so distinct CDR3 sequences, under 55% recorded once. Specimen: blood. The receptor set was obtained from a woman aged 18-29 years in good health.

The rearrangement links TRBV9 to TRBJ1-1, with D uncertain. The CDR3 runs 15 residues. CDR1 is SGDLS, CDR2 YYNGEE, per germline. The V gene lost 0 bases and the J gene lost 1 base, with 10 bases spanning the gap. CDR3 loop: CASSVGVEANTEAFF. The DNA of the CDR3 is TGTGCCAGCAGCGTAGGGGTGGAGGCGAACACTGAAGCTTTCTTT.

The CDR3, as DNA: TGTGCCAGCAGCTCAAACAGGGGGACTAGCGGGATTTTCCCCTCTTACAATGAGCAGTTCTTC. It yields the protein CASSSNRGTSGIFPSYNEQFF. The J gene is TRBJ2-1, the V gene TRBV11-1; 13 nucleotides agree with TRBD2. V lost 4 bases, J lost 4 bases, and 19 bases stayed unmatched. CDR1 SGHAT and CDR2 FQDESV come from the germline V gene (reference sequence). The CDR3 totals 21 residues.

This chain uses TRBV2 with TRBJ2-3, with D unclear. The J call may be in error: the DNA end matches TRBJ1-5 better. The CDR3 is 11 amino acids. Per germline, CDR1 SNHLY and CDR2 FYNNEI. CDR3: CASSYTDTQHF. The DNA of the CDR3 is TGTGCCAGCAGTTATACAGATACGCAGCATTTT.

This clonotype was counted a few times. The chain combines TRBV7-2 with TRBJ2-3; 11 positions agree with TRBD2. The trim removed 8 bases at V and 2 bases at J, leaving 9 bases unmatched. CDR1 SGHTA and CDR2 FQGNSA come from the germline V gene. The CDR3 is 16 amino acids. CDR3 bases: TGTGCCAGCCACTTGGGACTAGCGGCCGCCACAGATACGCAGTATTTT. This gives the protein CASHLGLAAATDTQYF. Supplemented by reference TRBV7-2 and TRBJ2-3, the full variable domain reads GAGVSQSPSNKVTEKGKDVELRCDPISGHTALYWYRQSLGQGLEFLIYFQGNSAPDKSGLPSDRFSAERTGGSVSTLTIQRTQQEDSAVYLCASHLGLAAATDTQYFGPGTRLTVL.

The table lists this clonotype with a few counts. The chain is built from TRBV12-3 or TRBV12-4 and TRBJ2-1; tentative D call: TRBD2 (5 bases). Trimming took 6 bases from V and 4 from J, leaving 16 bases between them. The CDR3 is made up of 15 amino acids. CDR3 DNA sequence: TGTGCCAGCAGGCGGGCCCACCCTACTTACAATGAGCAGTTCTTC. Residues: CASRRAHPTYNEQFF.

This rearrangement joins TRBV24-1 to TRBJ2-5; either TRBD1 or TRBD2 may supply D (5 bases each). The end of the DNA aligns better with TRBJ2-7, so the J call may be wrong. This CDR3 comprises 16 residues. The germline gives CDR1 KGHDR, CDR2 SFDVKD. CDR3 sequence (DNA): TGTGCCACCAGTGACAACCGGGACGGGCCACCTTACGAGCAGTACTTC. Translation gives CATSDNRDGPPYEQYF.

V usage is TRBV20-1 and J usage is TRBJ1-2, with a tentative D call TRBD1 (6 bases). This CDR3 comprises 11 residues. V was cut by 2 bases and J by 13 bases, with 14 bases left in between. Per the germline V gene, CDR1 is DFQATT and CDR2 is SNEGSKA (reference sequence). The CDR3 protein is CSARSTGRRTF. The CDR3 DNA sequence: TGCAGTGCTAGAAGTACAGGGCGACGCACCTTC.

Here the CDR3 DNA reads TGCAGTGTAAAGAGCGGTCTGACAGCTAACTATGGCTACACCTTC. Its translation is CSVKSGLTANYGYTF. This chain links TRBV20-1 with TRBJ1-2; D possibly corresponds to TRBD1 (5 bases). Germline V gives CDR1 DFQATT, CDR2 SNEGSKA (reference sequence). CDR3 length: 15 residues. V was shortened by 7 bases and J by 0 bases, with 18 bases between the two germline ends.

The chain uses TRBV7-3 and TRBJ2-7, with a possible D match to TRBD2 (6 bases). Germline CDR1 reads SGHTA; CDR2 reads FQGTGA. The V end lost 4 bases, the J end lost 7 bases, and 20 bases lay between the germline ends. The CDR3 is made up of 15 amino acids. The CDR3 is CASSSGTASYNEQYF. The CDR3 coding sequence is TGTGCCAGCAGCTCCGGGACTGCTTCCTACAATGAGCAGTACTTC.

The rearrangement uses TRBV6-2 or TRBV6-3 and TRBJ2-4; TRBD2 agrees at 12 bases. CDR3 length: 16 residues. V dropped 2 bases and J dropped 8; count of bases not matched to a gene: 7. Germline V CDR1 and CDR2: MNHEY, SVGEGT. This CDR3 reads CASSYLAGGPSDIQYF. Written as DNA, the CDR3 is TGTGCCAGCAGTTACCTAGCGGGAGGGCCAAGTGACATTCAGTACTTC.

V usage is TRBV11-2 and J usage is TRBJ1-1; D uncertain. The CDR3 has 12 amino acids. V dropped 3 bases and J dropped 10 bases, with 12 bases sitting between them. Germline-derived CDR1 and CDR2 are SGHAT and FQNNGV. CDR3 residues: CASSFSGQAAFF. For the CDR3, the DNA is TGTGCCAGCAGCTTCAGCGGGCAGGCAGCTTTCTTT. The full variable domain, rest sourced from reference TRBV11-2 and TRBJ1-1, is EAGVAQSPRYKIIEKRQSVAFWCNPISGHATLYWYQQILGQGPKLLIQFQNNGVVDDSQLPKDRFSAERLKGVDSTLKIQPAKLEDSAVYLCASSFSGQAAFFGQGTRLTVV.

This clonotype appeared a few times. The chain links TRBV25-1 to TRBJ1-5; D gene uncertain. The CDR3 has 14 residues. V was cut by 6 bases and J by 3 bases, with 12 bases left in between. Germline V gene sequence: CDR1 MGHDK, CDR2 SYGVNS. The DNA of the CDR3 is TGTGCCAGCAGCCCCTGGGAATACAATCAGCCCCAGCATTTT. Translating gives CASSPWEYNQPQHF.

V is TRBV12-3 or TRBV12-4 and J is TRBJ1-2; D unclear. The CDR3 is made up of 13 amino acids. V shed 2 bases and J shed 3 bases, with 7 bases lying between them. In nucleotides, the CDR3 is TGTGCCAGCAGTTTATTCGATGACTATGGCTACACCTTC. Encoded protein: CASSLFDDYGYTF.

This chain joins TRBV5-1 and TRBJ2-5, with 7 bases aligning to TRBD2. This CDR3 has 18 residues. In germline, CDR1 is SGHRS, CDR2 YFSETQ. V was clipped by 1 base and J by 2 bases; unmatched bases: 14. CDR3 nucleotide sequence: TGCGCCAGCAGCTTGTGGGGACTAAAGCGGGATCGGCAAGAGACCCAGTACTTC. Protein: CASSLWGLKRDRQETQYF.